The clone carrying this T cell receptor (beta chain) appeared a few times. This specimen belongs to a study of Graves' ophthalmopathy and Graves' hyperthyroidism. Investigators amplified TCR beta CDR3 regions from RNA transcripts. HTBI-primed RT-PCR formed the first round, and a multiplex PCR formed the second. One entry per CDR3 protein, called by TCRdb with MiXCR from the multiplex PCR reads. The sample carries roughly 420,000 distinct CDR3 sequences, under 25% recorded once. Germline trimming cut 2 bases from V and 8 bases from J; bases unmatched to any gene: 14. This CDR3 has 16 amino acids. Germline lookup yields CDR1 ENHRY and CDR2 SYGVKD.

The chain uses TRBV10-3 and TRBJ1-2, with 7 nucleotides matching TRBD1. Specimen: peripheral blood. This TCR came from a woman in her late teens or twenties with stable Graves' hyperthyroidism. This CDR3 is CAISERRDSPVGGYTF. For the CDR3, the DNA is TGTGCCATCAGTGAGAGAAGGGACAGCCCGGTGGGAGGCTACACCTTC.